This T cell receptor (beta chain) was obtained from a study of T cell changes during pregnancy in multiple sclerosis. Germline loops: CDR1 MNHEY, CDR2 SMNVEV (reference sequence). The CDR3 extends over 13 amino acids. J gave up 11 bases and V 5 bases, and 10 bases lay outside the gene matches. Using immunoSEQ multiplex PCR, the repertoire was profiled, and TCRdb retains in-frame clones only, with some absent. This repertoire shows about 75,000 clones, nearly 95% found once; its top ten account for over 0.12%. The rearrangement uses TRBV27 and TRBJ2-3; 7 bases agree with TRBD1. The sequence derives from a female donor with multiple sclerosis, enrolled in a pregnancy study. Sequencing was performed on CD4+ T cells from peripheral blood mononuclear cells, taken after pregnancy. CDR3 protein: CASSLLQGVGQYF. Here the CDR3 DNA reads TGTGCCAGCAGTCTCCTGCAGGGGGTGGGGCAGTATTTT.